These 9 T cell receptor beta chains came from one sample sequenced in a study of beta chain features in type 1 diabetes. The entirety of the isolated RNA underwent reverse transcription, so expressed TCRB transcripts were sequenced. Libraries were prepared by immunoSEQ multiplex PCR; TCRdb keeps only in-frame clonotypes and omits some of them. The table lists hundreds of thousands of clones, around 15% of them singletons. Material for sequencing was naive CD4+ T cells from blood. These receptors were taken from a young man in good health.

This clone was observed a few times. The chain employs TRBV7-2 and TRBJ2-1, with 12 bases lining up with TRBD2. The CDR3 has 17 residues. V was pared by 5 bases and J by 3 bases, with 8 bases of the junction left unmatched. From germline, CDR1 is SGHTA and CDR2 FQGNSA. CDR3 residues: CASSPRTSGIIYNEQFF. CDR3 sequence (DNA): TGTGCCAGCAGCCCTCGGACTAGCGGGATTATCTACAATGAGCAGTTCTTC.

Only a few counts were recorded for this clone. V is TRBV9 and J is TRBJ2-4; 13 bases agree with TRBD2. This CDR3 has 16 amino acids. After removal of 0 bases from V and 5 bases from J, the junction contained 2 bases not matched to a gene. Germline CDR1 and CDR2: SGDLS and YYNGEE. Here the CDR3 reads CASSVVGTSGENIQYF. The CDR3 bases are TGTGCCAGCAGCGTAGTGGGGACTAGCGGGGAAAACATTCAGTACTTC.

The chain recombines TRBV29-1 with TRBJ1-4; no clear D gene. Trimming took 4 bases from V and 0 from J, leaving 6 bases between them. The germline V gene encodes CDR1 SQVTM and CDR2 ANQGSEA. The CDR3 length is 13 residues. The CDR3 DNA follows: TGCAGCGTTGGGCAGGCAACTAATGAAAAACTGTTTTTT. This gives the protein CSVGQATNEKLFF.

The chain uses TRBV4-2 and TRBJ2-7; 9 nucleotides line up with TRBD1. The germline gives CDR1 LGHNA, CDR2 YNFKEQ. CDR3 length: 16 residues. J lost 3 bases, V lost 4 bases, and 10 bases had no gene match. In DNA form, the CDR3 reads TGTGCCAGCAGCCTACAACCGGGACAGGGCATCTACGAGCAGTACTTC. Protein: CASSLQPGQGIYEQYF.

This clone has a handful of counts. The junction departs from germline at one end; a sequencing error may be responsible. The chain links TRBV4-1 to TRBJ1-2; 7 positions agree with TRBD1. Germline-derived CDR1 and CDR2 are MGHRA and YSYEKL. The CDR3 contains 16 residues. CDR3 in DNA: TGCGCCAGCAGGCAAGGGCAGACAGGGCCAGTACATGGCTACACCTTC. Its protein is CASRQGQTGPVHGYTF.

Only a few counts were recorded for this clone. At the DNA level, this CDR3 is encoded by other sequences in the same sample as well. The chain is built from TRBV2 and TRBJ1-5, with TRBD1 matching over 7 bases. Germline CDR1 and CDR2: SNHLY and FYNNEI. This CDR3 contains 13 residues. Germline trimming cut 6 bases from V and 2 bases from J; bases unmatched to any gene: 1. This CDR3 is CASRGTGNQPQHF. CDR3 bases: TGTGCCAGCAGGGGGACAGGCAATCAGCCCCAGCATTTT.

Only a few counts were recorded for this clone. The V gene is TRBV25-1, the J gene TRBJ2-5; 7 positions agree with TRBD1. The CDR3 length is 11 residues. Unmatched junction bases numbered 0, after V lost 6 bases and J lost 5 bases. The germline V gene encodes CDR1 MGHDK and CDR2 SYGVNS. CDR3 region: CASRQGETQYF. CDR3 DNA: TGTGCCAGCAGACAGGGGGAGACCCAGTACTTC. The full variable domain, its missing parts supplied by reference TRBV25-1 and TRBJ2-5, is EADIYQTPRYLVIGTGKKITLECSQTMGHDKMYWYQQDPGMELHLIHYSYGVNSTEKGDLSSESTVSRIRTEHFPLTLESARPSHTSQYLCASRQGETQYFGPGTRLLVL.

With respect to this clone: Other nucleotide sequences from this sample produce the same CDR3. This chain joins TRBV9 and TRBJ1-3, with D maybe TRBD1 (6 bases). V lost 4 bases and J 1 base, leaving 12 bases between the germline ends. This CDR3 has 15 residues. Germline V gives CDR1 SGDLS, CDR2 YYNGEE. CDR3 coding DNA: TGTGCCAGCAGCCTACGGACAGAATCTGGAAACACCATATATTTT. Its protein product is CASSLRTESGNTIYF.

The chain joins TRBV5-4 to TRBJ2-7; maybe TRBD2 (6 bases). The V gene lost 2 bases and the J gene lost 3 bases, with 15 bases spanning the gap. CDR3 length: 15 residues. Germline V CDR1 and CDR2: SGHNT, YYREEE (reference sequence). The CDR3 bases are TGTGCCAGCAGCTTCGGCGGGAAACCCTTCTACGAGCAGTACTTC. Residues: CASSFGGKPFYEQYF.